One sample yielded the 10 T cell receptor beta chains listed below, sequenced in a study of blood T cells in healthy people across ages. Using a J-beta primer mix together with a sample-barcoded 5' primer, a second PCR was run for 7 to 11 cycles. TCRdb re-called the 5' RACE reads through MiXCR, storing one row per CDR3 protein. The sample records fewer than 2,000,000 distinct CDR3 sequences, roughly two fifths being singletons. The sample comprised blood. These receptors came from a human donor in good health.

This clonotype was counted many times. This sequence joins TRBV6-5 and TRBJ2-7; weak D call: TRBD1 (6 bases). Germline V gene sequence: CDR1 MNHEY, CDR2 SVGAGI. The germline V and J ends were trimmed by 6 bases and 6 bases, with 12 bases remaining between them. CDR3 size: 12 residues. CDR3 in DNA: TGTGCCAGCAGCTTCCGAGGGGGCGAGCAGTACTTC. It is translated as CASSFRGGEQYF.

This clonotype has only a few counts. V and J are TRBV12-3 or TRBV12-4 and TRBJ2-7, with D uncertain. CDR3 length equals 12 residues. Trimming stripped 3 bases from V and 6 bases from J, with 9 bases between. The CDR3 here is CASSFTSSEQYF. The DNA for the CDR3 is TGTGCCAGCAGTTTTACGTCGAGCGAGCAGTACTTC.

This chain connects TRBV20-1 to TRBJ2-1; D might be TRBD1 or TRBD2, each matching 5 bases. The CDR3 sequence is 16 residues long. V was trimmed by 1 base and J by 1 base, leaving 14 bases between them. Germline loops: CDR1 DFQATT, CDR2 SNEGSKA (reference sequence). CDR3 loop: CSARVARGPSYNEQFF. The DNA for the CDR3 is TGCAGTGCTAGAGTAGCGAGGGGCCCATCCTACAATGAGCAGTTCTTC.

This clonotype appeared a few times. The rearrangement links TRBV5-1 to TRBJ2-7; D might be TRBD1 (7 bases). Trimming took off 5 bases at V and 1 base at J, with 25 bases between the two ends. The CDR3 consists of 18 residues. Germline loops: CDR1 SGHRS, CDR2 YFSETQ. CDR3 nucleotides: TGCGCCAGCAGTTCGGAGATATGGGGCGGGACAGAGTCCTACGAGCAGTACTTC. Translating it yields CASSSEIWGGTESYEQYF.

In its sample, this clonotype was seen many times. The J gene is TRBJ2-2, the V gene TRBV12-3 or TRBV12-4; D not certain. The CDR3 contains 12 residues. Trimming pared 3 bases from V and 7 bases from J, leaving 6 bases between. In nucleotides, the CDR3 is TGTGCCAGCAGTTTTCCCGGCGGGGAGCTGTTTTTT. This gives the protein CASSFPGGELFF.

This clonotype came up a few times. The CDR3 spells CASSELGEDYGYTF. CDR3 in DNA: TGTGCCAGCAGTGAACTGGGAGAAGACTATGGCTACACCTTC. The chain is built from TRBV25-1 and TRBJ1-2; D is uncertain. The CDR3 runs 14 residues. Trimming pared 2 bases from V and 3 bases from J, leaving 10 bases between. Per the germline V gene, CDR1 is MGHDK and CDR2 is SYGVNS.

Turning to this clonotype: An end of the junction does not agree with germline; a read error may underlie this. The chain has TRBV28 and TRBJ2-7; D is perhaps TRBD1 (5 bases). CDR1 MDHEN and CDR2 SYDVKM come from the germline V gene. CDR3 length equals 13 residues. CDR3 in DNA: TGTGCCGGCAGTCCGACAGCAACCTACGAGCAGTACTTC. This encodes CAGSPTATYEQYF.

This chain uses TRBV4-3 with TRBJ1-1; no definite D call. Trimming took off 0 bases at V and 7 bases at J, with 9 bases between the two ends. In germline, CDR1 is LGHNA, CDR2 YSLEER. This CDR3 spans 13 amino acids. The CDR3 here is CASSQDLGVEAFF. CDR3 in DNA: TGCGCCAGCAGCCAAGATTTGGGTGTTGAAGCTTTCTTT.

This chain joins TRBV6-2 or TRBV6-3 and TRBJ2-1; 10 bases fit TRBD2. V shed 6 bases, J shed 8 bases, and the junction held 10 bases outside the gene matches. The germline gives CDR1 MNHEY, CDR2 SVGEGT. The CDR3 is 15 residues long. The CDR3 DNA follows: TGTGCCAGCAGCCCCAAGCGGGGGGGATACGATGAGCAGTTCTTC. Translation gives CASSPKRGGYDEQFF.

The chain uses TRBV10-3 and TRBJ1-2; the D is unclear. CDR3 length: 13 residues. Trimming removed 0 bases at V and 3 bases at J, with 5 bases between. Germline CDR1 and CDR2: ENHRY and SYGVKD. CDR3 region: CAISESRYYGYTF. The DNA for the CDR3 is TGTGCCATCAGTGAGTCTAGGTACTATGGCTACACCTTC.